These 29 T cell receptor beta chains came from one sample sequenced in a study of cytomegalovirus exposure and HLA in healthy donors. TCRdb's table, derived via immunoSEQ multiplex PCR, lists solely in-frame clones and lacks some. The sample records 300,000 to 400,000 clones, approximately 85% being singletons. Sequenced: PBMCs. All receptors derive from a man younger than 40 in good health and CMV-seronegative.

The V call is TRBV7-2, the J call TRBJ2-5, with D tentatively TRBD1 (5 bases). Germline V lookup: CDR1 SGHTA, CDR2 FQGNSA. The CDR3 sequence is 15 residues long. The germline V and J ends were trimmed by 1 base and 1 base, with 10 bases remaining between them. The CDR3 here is CASSLVQGGQETQYF. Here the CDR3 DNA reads TGTGCCAGCAGCTTAGTGCAGGGTGGCCAAGAGACCCAGTACTTC.

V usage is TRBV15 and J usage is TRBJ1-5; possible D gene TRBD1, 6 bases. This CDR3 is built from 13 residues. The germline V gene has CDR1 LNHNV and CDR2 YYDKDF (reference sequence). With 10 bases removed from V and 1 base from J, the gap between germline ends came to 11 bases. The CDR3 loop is CARGLASNQPQHF. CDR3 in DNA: TGTGCCAGGGGGCTGGCGAGCAATCAGCCCCAGCATTTT. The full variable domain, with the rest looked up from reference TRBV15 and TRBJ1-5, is DAMVIQNPRYQVTQFGKPVTLSCSQTLNHNVMYWYQQKSSQAPKLLFHYYDKDFNNEADTPDNFQSRRPNTSFCFLDIRSPGLGDTAMYLCARGLASNQPQHFGDGTRLSIL.

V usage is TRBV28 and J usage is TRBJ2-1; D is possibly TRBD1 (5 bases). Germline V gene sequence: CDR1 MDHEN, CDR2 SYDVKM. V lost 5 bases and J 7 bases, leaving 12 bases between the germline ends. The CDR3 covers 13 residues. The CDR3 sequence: CASSRAGRNEQFF. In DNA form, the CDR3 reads TGTGCCAGCAGTAGGGCAGGGCGGAATGAGCAGTTCTTC.

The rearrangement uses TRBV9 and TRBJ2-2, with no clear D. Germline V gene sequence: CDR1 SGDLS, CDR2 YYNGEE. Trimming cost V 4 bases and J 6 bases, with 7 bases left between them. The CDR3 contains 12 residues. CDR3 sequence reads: CASSFSSGELFF. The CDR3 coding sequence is TGTGCCAGCAGCTTTTCTTCCGGGGAGCTGTTTTTT.

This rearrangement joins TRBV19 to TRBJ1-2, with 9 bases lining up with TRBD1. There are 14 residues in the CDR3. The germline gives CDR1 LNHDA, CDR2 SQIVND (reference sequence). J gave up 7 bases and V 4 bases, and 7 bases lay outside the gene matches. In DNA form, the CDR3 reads TGTGCCAGTAGTAAACAGGGGGCGCTTCGTGGCTACACCTTC. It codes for CASSKQGALRGYTF.

Here the CDR3 reads CASSSLQGSPQPQHF. The CDR3 DNA sequence: TGTGCCAGCAGCTCACTTCAGGGGTCACCGCAGCCCCAGCATTTT. The chain has TRBV5-6 and TRBJ1-5, with D possibly TRBD1 on 6 matching bases. The CDR3 is 15 residues long. Germline V CDR1 and CDR2: SGHDT, YYEEEE. Trimming pared 3 bases from V and 7 bases from J, leaving 17 bases between.

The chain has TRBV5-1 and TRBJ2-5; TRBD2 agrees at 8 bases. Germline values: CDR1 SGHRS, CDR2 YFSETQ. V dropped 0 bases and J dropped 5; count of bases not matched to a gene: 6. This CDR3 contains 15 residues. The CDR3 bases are TGCGCCAGCAGCTTGGTACGGGGGGGCACGGAGACCCAGTACTTC. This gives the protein CASSLVRGGTETQYF.

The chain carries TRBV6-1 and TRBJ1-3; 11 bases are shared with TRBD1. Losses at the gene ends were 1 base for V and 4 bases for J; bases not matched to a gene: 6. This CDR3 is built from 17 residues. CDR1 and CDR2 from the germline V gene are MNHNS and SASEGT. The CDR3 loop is CASSEGTGGAKGNTIYF. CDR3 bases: TGTGCCAGCAGTGAAGGGACAGGGGGCGCGAAGGGAAACACCATATATTTT.

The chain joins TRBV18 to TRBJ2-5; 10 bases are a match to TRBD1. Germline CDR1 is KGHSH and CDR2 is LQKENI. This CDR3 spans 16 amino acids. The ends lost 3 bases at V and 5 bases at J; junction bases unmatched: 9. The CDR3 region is CASSPTLTGGHETQYF. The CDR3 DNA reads TGTGCCAGCTCACCGACCTTGACAGGGGGCCATGAGACCCAGTACTTC.

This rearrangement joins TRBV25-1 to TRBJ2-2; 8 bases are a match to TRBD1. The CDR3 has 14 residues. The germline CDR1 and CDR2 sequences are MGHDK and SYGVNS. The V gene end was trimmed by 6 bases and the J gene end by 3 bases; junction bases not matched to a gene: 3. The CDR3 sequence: CASRMTGDTGELFF. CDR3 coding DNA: TGTGCCAGCAGGATGACAGGGGACACCGGGGAGCTGTTTTTT. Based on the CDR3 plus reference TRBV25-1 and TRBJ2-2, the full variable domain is EADIYQTPRYLVIGTGKKITLECSQTMGHDKMYWYQQDPGMELHLIHYSYGVNSTEKGDLSSESTVSRIRTEHFPLTLESARPSHTSQYLCASRMTGDTGELFFGEGSRLTVL.

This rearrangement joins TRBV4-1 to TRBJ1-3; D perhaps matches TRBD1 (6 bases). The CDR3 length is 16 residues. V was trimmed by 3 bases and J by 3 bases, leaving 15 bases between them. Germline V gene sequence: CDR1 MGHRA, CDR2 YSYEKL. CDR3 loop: CASSHDTGFGGNTIYF. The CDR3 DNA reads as TGCGCCAGCAGCCACGATACAGGGTTTGGTGGAAACACCATATATTTT.

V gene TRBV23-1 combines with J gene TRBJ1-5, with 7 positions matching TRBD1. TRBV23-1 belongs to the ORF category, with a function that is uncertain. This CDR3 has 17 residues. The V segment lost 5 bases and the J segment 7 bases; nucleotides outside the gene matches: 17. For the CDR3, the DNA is TGCGCCAGCAGTTACCCCCCAGAAAAGGGGGCCGGCCAGCCCCAGCATTTT. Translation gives CASSYPPEKGAGQPQHF.

CDR3 loop: CASSPGGTASYEQYF. The CDR3 coding sequence is TGCGCCAGCAGCCCCGGAGGGACAGCAAGTTACGAGCAGTACTTC. The chain carries TRBV5-1 and TRBJ2-5, with D possibly being TRBD1 (7 bases). The last part of the DNA fits TRBJ2-7 better; the J call may be wrong. Germline assignment: CDR1 SGHRS and CDR2 YFSETQ. This CDR3 has 15 amino acids.

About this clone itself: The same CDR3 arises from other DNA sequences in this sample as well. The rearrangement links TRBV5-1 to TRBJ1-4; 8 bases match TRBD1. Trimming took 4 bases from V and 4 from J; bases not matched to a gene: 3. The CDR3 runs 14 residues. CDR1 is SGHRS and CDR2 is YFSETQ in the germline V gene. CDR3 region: CASSAGQGNEKLFF. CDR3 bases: TGCGCCAGCAGCGCAGGACAGGGTAATGAAAAACTGTTTTTT.

CDR3 in DNA: TGTGCCAGCAGTCGGCAAGAGACCCAGTACTTC. The encoded protein is CASSRQETQYF. The rearrangement links TRBV6-6 to TRBJ2-5; D gene uncertain. CDR3 size: 11 residues. Per the germline V gene, CDR1 is MNHNY and CDR2 is SVGAGI (reference sequence). V gave up 5 bases and J gave up 2 bases, with 3 bases separating them.

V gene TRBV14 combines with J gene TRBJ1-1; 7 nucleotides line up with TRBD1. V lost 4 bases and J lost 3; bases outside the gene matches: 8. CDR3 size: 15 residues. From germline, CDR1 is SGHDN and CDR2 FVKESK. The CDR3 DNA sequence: TGTGCCAGCAGCCCCGGGACAGCAACTGACACTGAAGCTTTCTTT. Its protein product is CASSPGTATDTEAFF.

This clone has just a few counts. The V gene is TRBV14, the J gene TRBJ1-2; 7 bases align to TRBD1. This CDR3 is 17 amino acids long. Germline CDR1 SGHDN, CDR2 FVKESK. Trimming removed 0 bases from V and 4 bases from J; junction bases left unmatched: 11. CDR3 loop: CASSQDRKSGQSYGYTF. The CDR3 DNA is TGTGCCAGCAGCCAAGATCGTAAATCGGGACAGAGCTATGGCTACACCTTC.

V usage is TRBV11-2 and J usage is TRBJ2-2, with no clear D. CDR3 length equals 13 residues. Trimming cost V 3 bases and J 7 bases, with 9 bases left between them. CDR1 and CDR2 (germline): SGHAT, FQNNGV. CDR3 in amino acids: CASSLLEDGELFF. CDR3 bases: TGTGCCAGCAGCTTGCTAGAGGACGGGGAGCTGTTTTTT.

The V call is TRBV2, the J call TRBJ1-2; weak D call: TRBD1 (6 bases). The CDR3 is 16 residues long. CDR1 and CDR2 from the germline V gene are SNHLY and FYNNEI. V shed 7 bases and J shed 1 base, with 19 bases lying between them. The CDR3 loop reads CASTGGAGAVNYGYTF. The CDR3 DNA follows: TGTGCCAGCACCGGAGGCGCAGGGGCAGTTAACTATGGCTACACCTTC.

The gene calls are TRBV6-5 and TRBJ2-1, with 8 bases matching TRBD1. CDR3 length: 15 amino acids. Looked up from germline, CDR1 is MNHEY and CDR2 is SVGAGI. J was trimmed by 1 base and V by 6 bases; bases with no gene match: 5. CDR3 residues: CASRETGGSYNEQFF. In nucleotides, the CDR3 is TGTGCCAGCAGGGAAACAGGGGGGTCCTACAATGAGCAGTTCTTC.

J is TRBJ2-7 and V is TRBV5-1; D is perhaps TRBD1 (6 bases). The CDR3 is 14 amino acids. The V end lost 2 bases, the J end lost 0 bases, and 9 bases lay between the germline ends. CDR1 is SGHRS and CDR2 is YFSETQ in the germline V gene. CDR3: CASSLTGHSYEQYF. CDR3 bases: TGCGCCAGCAGCTTAACGGGACACTCCTACGAGCAGTACTTC.

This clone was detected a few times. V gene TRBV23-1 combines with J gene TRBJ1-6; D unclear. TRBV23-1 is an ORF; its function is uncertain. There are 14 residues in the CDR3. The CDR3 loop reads CTSPGGVYNSPLHF. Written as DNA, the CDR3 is TGCACCTCCCCCGGCGGAGTCTATAATTCACCCCTCCACTTT.

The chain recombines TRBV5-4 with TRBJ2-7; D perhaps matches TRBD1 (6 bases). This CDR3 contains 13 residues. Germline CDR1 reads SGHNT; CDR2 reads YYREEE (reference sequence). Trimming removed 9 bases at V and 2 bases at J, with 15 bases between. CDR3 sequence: CATTSRTAYEQYF. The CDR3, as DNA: TGTGCCACCACATCGAGGACAGCCTACGAGCAGTACTTC.

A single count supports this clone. The CDR3 coding sequence is TGTGCCAGCAGCACGGCCACAGGGGGGGATAGCTATGGCTACACCTTC. Protein product: CASSTATGGDSYGYTF. The V call is TRBV5-6, the J call TRBJ1-2; 8 bases line up with TRBD1. Trimming cost V 4 bases and J 4 bases; bases outside gene matches: 12. This CDR3 has 16 residues. The germline V gene encodes CDR1 SGHDT and CDR2 YYEEEE. Using reference TRBV5-6 and TRBJ1-2 for the parts outside the CDR3, the full variable domain is DAGVTQSPTHLIKTRGQQVTLRCSPKSGHDTVSWYQQALGQGPQFIFQYYEEEERQRGNFPDRFSGHQFPNYSSELNVNALLLGDSALYLCASSTATGGDSYGYTFGSGTRLTVV.

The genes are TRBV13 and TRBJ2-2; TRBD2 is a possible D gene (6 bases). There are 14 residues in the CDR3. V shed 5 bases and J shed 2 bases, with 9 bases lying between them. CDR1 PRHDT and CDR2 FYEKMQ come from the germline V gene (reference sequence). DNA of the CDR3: TGTGCCAGCAGCCCGGGACTTAACACCGGGGAGCTGTTTTTT. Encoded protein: CASSPGLNTGELFF.

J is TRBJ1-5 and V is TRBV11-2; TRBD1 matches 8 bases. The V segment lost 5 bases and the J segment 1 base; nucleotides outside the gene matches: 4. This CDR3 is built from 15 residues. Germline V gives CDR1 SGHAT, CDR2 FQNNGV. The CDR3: CASSQTGASNQPQHF. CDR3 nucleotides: TGTGCCAGCAGCCAGACAGGGGCGAGCAATCAGCCCCAGCATTTT.

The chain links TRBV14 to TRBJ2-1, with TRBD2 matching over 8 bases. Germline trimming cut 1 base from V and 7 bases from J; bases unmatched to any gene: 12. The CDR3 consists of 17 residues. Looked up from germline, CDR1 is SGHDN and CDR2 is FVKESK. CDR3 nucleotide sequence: TGTGCCAGCAGCCAAGGGGTCCCGCCGGGGGGGCGGAATGAGCAGTTCTTC. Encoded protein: CASSQGVPPGGRNEQFF. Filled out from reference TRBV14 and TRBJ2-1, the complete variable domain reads EAGVTQFPSHSVIEKGQTVTLRCDPISGHDNLYWYRRVMGKEIKFLLHFVKESKQDESGMPNNRFLAERTGGTYSTLKVQPAELEDSGVYFCASSQGVPPGGRNEQFFGPGTRLTVL.

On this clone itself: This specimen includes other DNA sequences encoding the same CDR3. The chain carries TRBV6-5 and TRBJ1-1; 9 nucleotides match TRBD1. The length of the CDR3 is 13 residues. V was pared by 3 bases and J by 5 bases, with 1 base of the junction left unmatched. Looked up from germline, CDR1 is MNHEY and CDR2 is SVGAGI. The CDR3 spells CASSYDRGTEAFF. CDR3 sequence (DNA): TGTGCCAGCAGTTATGACAGGGGGACTGAAGCTTTCTTT.

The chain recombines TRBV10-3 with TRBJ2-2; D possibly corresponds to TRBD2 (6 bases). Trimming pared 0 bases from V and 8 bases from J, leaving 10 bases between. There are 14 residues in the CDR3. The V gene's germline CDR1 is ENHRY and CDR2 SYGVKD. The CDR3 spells CAISESGGAGELFF. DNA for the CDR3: TGTGCCATCAGTGAGTCCGGGGGTGCTGGGGAGCTGTTTTTT.